A single sample gave rise to the 12 T cell receptor beta chains below, sequenced in a study of shared clonotypes between healthy human individuals (TCRdb year 2020). CD8 naive samples were CD45RO-negative cells positively selected for CCR7, giving a CD45RA+CCR7+ population that excluded TemRA cells. Receptor libraries were prepared by the immunoSEQ multiplex PCR assay. Sourced from immuneACCESS, this table was stored by TCRdb with only in-frame sequences that have V and J called. A share of the clones is absent; for the studies checked, an unresolved V gene accounts for under half, and the remainder has no known explanation. Recorded for this sample are over 800,000 clones; 80% to 95% of them occurred a single time. The ten largest clones take up about 24% of the sample. The sequencing sample was made of naive CD8+ T cells sorted from blood. Per the publication, the cell subset or site label means: CD45RA+CCR7+. The source is a young man in good health.

The chain has TRBV7-6 and TRBJ2-7; D is perhaps TRBD1 or TRBD2 (5 bases each). This CDR3 has 14 amino acids. Germline-derived CDR1 and CDR2 are SGHVS and FNYEAQ. V gave up 4 bases and J gave up 4 bases, with 14 bases separating them. The DNA for the CDR3 is TGTGCCAGCAGCTCCGGGACGGGGTTATACGAGCAGTACTTC. This translates into CASSSGTGLYEQYF.

In DNA form, the CDR3 reads TGTGCCAGCAGTTATTCGTCGTTCGGGGAGACCCAGTACTTC. It is translated as CASSYSSFGETQYF. The chain carries TRBV6-5 and TRBJ2-5; D not certain. V was clipped by 3 bases and J by 5 bases, with 13 bases between them. The germline CDR1 and CDR2 sequences are MNHEY and SVGAGI. The CDR3 runs to 14 residues.

V is TRBV2 and J is TRBJ2-3, with 10 bases fitting TRBD2. V was clipped by 4 bases and J by 0 bases; unmatched bases: 10. The CDR3 length is 18 residues. Germline CDR1 SNHLY, CDR2 FYNNEI. CDR3 nucleotide sequence: TGTGCCAGCAGTGGGGGATTGCTAGCGGGAGTAAGCACAGATACGCAGTATTTT. Translated, it gives CASSGGLLAGVSTDTQYF.

This chain connects TRBV11-2 to TRBJ2-3; weak D call: TRBD2 (5 bases). The germline CDR1 and CDR2 sequences are SGHAT and FQNNGV. This CDR3 is 15 amino acids long. V gave up 1 base and J gave up 4 bases, with 12 bases separating them. The CDR3 spells CASSLVGFGADTQYF. The CDR3 DNA is TGTGCCAGCAGCTTAGTCGGATTCGGGGCAGATACGCAGTATTTT.

Written as DNA, the CDR3 is TGTGCCAGCACCGGGGGGGTGGACGAGCAGTACTTC. Protein sequence: CASTGGVDEQYF. The chain combines TRBV2 with TRBJ2-7; 8 positions agree with TRBD2. The CDR3 is 12 residues long. V gave up 7 bases and J gave up 5 bases; unmatched junction bases: 4. Germline CDR1 and CDR2: SNHLY and FYNNEI.

J is TRBJ1-5 and V is TRBV7-9; tentative D call: TRBD1 (5 bases). The CDR3 covers 14 residues. Trimming removed 2 bases at V and 6 bases at J, with 11 bases between. The V gene's germline CDR1 is SEHNR and CDR2 FQNEAQ (reference sequence). In DNA, the CDR3 is TGTGCCAGCAGCTTATCAGGGCTCGGTCAGCCCCAGCATTTT. As protein: CASSLSGLGQPQHF.

J is TRBJ2-1 and V is TRBV7-9; 8 nucleotides agree with TRBD1. There are 15 residues in the CDR3. V lost 4 bases to trimming and J lost 1 base; unmatched junction nucleotides: 3. Per germline, CDR1 SEHNR and CDR2 FQNEAQ (reference sequence). CDR3 bases: TGTGCCAGCAGCTCGGACAGGGCATCCTACAATGAGCAGTTCTTC. Its translation: CASSSDRASYNEQFF.

J is TRBJ2-5 and V is TRBV5-1, with D perhaps matching TRBD2 (5 bases). Deletions cut 1 base from V and 4 bases from J, with 26 bases between. The germline V gene has CDR1 SGHRS and CDR2 YFSETQ. The CDR3 runs 19 residues. The CDR3 DNA follows: TGCGCCAGCAGCTTGTATCCGGGATTATCGCCTAGTAATGTAGAGACCCAGTACTTC. This encodes CASSLYPGLSPSNVETQYF.

The chain couples TRBV6-1 to TRBJ2-1, with TRBD2 matching 7 bases. The CDR3 length is 15 residues. Germline CDR1 MNHNS, CDR2 SASEGT. The trim removed 3 bases at V and 4 bases at J, leaving 6 bases unmatched. CDR3 loop: CASSDRGLLYNEQFF. CDR3 nucleotide sequence: TGTGCCAGCAGTGACCGGGGACTATTGTACAATGAGCAGTTCTTC.

V is TRBV6-1 and J is TRBJ1-1; D is unclear. There are 10 residues in the CDR3. Trimming pared 9 bases from V and 0 bases from J, leaving 2 bases between. Germline V gene lookup returns CDR1 MNHNS and CDR2 SASEGT. The CDR3 region is CASVNTEAFF. DNA of the CDR3: TGTGCCAGTGTGAACACTGAAGCTTTCTTT.

DNA for the CDR3: TGTGCCAGTAGTATAGATGGGACGGGACTAACCGAGCAGTACTTC. Protein product: CASSIDGTGLTEQYF. The chain employs TRBV19 and TRBJ2-7; 7 nucleotides match TRBD2. The CDR3 length is 15 residues. Unmatched junction bases numbered 8, after V lost 0 bases and J lost 6 bases. Germline V gives CDR1 LNHDA, CDR2 SQIVND (reference sequence).

The chain carries TRBV30 and TRBJ2-1; TRBD2 matches 7 bases. The germline V gene encodes CDR1 GTSNPN and CDR2 SVGIG (reference sequence). V lost 1 base to trimming and J lost 6 bases; unmatched junction nucleotides: 12. The CDR3 covers 16 residues. DNA for the CDR3: TGTGCCTGGAGTGATCCCCGGGGGGAGGGCCGCAATGAGCAGTTCTTC. Its protein product is CAWSDPRGEGRNEQFF.